This T cell receptor beta chain is from a study of blood T cell repertoires in COVID-19. Overall study context: Samples came from the United States, Italy and Spain, spanning acute and convalescent COVID-19. T cells, B-cell-depleted T cells, or PBMCs supplied cDNA or gDNA.

CDR3 size: 13 residues. The V and J ends lost 4 bases and 5 bases, in that order; junction bases with no gene match: 3. CDR1 is SGHRS, CDR2 YFSETQ, per germline. Original methodology: Estimation of nucleated cell counts was performed using reference gene primer amplification. The data were produced by immunoSEQ multiplex PCR, yet TCRdb's version contains in-frame clones alone and is incomplete. The V and J calls and the clone size are those of that table, but D and trimming were determined from the DNA. The data show about 180,000 clones, approximately 89% seen once. The source of this sequence is a man in his forties with active or convalescent COVID-19. The chain joins TRBV5-1 to TRBJ1-2; TRBD1 aligns across 9 bases. Sequencing input: peripheral blood. The CDR3 coding sequence is TGCGCCAGCAGCACGGGACAGGGTTATGGCTACACCTTC. As protein: CASSTGQGYGYTF.